One and the same sample provided the 10 T cell receptor beta chains below, sequenced in a study of T cells after yellow fever vaccination. TCRdb passed the 5' RACE reads through MiXCR, listing each CDR3 protein once. This sample has 620,000 or so distinct CDR3 sequences, with about a sixth found just once. The sample in question was PBMCs, obtained 4 to 5 days after the first yellow fever vaccination. All receptors derive from a man aged 18 to 29 who received the YFV17D yellow fever vaccine.

The chain uses TRBV30 and TRBJ2-5; 9 bases agree with TRBD2. This CDR3 is built from 15 residues. V lost 5 bases, J lost 1 base, and 8 bases stayed unmatched. Germline V CDR1 and CDR2: GTSNPN, SVGIG (reference sequence). This chain's CDR3 is CAWGPLAGTQETQYF. CDR3 bases: TGTGCCTGGGGCCCGCTAGCGGGGACCCAAGAGACCCAGTACTTC. The full variable domain, completed using reference TRBV30 and TRBJ2-5, is SQTIHQWPATLVQPVGSPLSLECTVEGTSNPNLYWYRQAAGRGLQLLFYSVGIGQISSEVPQNLSASRPQDRQFILSSKKLLLSDSGFYLCAWGPLAGTQETQYFGPGTRLLVL.

There are a few counts of this clonotype. The J gene is TRBJ2-1, the V gene TRBV7-2; no reliable D call. Trimming shortened V by 1 base and J by 10 bases, and 11 bases separated the two germline ends. CDR3 length: 13 amino acids. Germline loops: CDR1 SGHTA, CDR2 FQGNSA. CDR3 DNA: TGTGCCAGCAGCTTAGGCGCCTCTTCAGAGCAGTTCTTC. Protein: CASSLGASSEQFF.

CDR3 protein: CASSQRGGKGKGSPLHF. CDR3 DNA sequence: TGTGCCAGCAGCCAAAGGGGGGGTAAGGGAAAAGGTTCACCCCTCCACTTT. The V gene is TRBV7-8, the J gene TRBJ1-6; weak D call: TRBD1 (6 bases). The length of the CDR3 is 17 residues. The V gene lost 5 bases and the J gene lost 9 bases, with 23 bases spanning the gap. Germline V lookup: CDR1 SGHVS, CDR2 FQNEAQ.

This clonotype has just a few counts. CDR3 protein: CAISPGTGAINYGYTF. The CDR3 nucleotides are TGTGCCATCAGTCCCGGGACAGGGGCCATTAACTATGGCTACACCTTC. The J gene is TRBJ1-2, the V gene TRBV10-3; 10 bases match TRBD1. Germline V CDR1 and CDR2: ENHRY, SYGVKD. This CDR3 is 16 amino acids long. The J segment lost 1 base and the V segment lost 5 bases, leaving 7 bases of the junction unmatched.

The chain uses TRBV19 and TRBJ1-5; 8 positions agree with TRBD1. In germline, CDR1 is LNHDA, CDR2 SQIVND (reference sequence). With V trimmed by 5 bases and J by 4 bases, 4 bases remained unmatched. This CDR3 is built from 14 residues. The CDR3 loop reads CASSQGARNQPQHF. The CDR3 DNA follows: TGTGCCAGTAGTCAGGGGGCTCGGAATCAGCCCCAGCATTTT.

This clonotype has ten or more counts. The chain is built from TRBV25-1 and TRBJ1-6; possibly TRBD1 for D (5 bases). CDR3 length: 12 residues. V was trimmed by 3 bases and J by 10 bases, leaving 7 bases between them. The germline V gene encodes CDR1 MGHDK and CDR2 SYGVNS. The DNA of the CDR3 is TGTGCCAGCAGTGAGGGGGTGTCACCCCTCCACTTT. Its protein is CASSEGVSPLHF.

The chain links TRBV24-1 to TRBJ2-2; D tentatively reads TRBD1 or TRBD2 (5 bases each). The CDR3 consists of 15 residues. The germline V and J ends were trimmed by 5 bases and 7 bases, with 16 bases remaining between them. CDR1 and CDR2 (germline): KGHDR, SFDVKD. The CDR3, as DNA: TGTGCCACCAGTGCCGGGGCAGGAGCGATCGGGGAGCTGTTTTTT. Translated: CATSAGAGAIGELFF.

The rearrangement joins TRBV29-1 to TRBJ2-3; no reliable D call. The germline gives CDR1 SQVTM, CDR2 ANQGSEA. Trimming removed 7 bases from V and 2 bases from J, with 10 bases in between. The CDR3 spans 12 residues. The CDR3 DNA follows: TGCAGCGCCGGAAGGGACACAGATACGCAGTATTTT. As protein: CSAGRDTDTQYF.

This clonotype has only a few counts. The chain recombines TRBV4-1 with TRBJ2-1; D could derive from TRBD1 or TRBD2 (6 bases each). Trimming took off 1 base at V and 1 base at J, with 11 bases between the two ends. CDR3 length equals 16 residues. Germline V gives CDR1 MGHRA, CDR2 YSYEKL. CDR3 region: CASSQATGASYNEQFF. The CDR3 DNA follows: TGCGCCAGCAGCCAAGCAACGGGGGCTTCCTACAATGAGCAGTTCTTC.

V is TRBV7-9 and J is TRBJ2-3; possibly TRBD2 for D (6 bases). V lost 8 bases, J lost 4 bases, and 13 bases lay in between. CDR1 is SEHNR and CDR2 is FQNEAQ in the germline V gene (reference sequence). There are 13 residues in the CDR3. CDR3 region: CASYQWGADTQYF. CDR3 coding DNA: TGTGCCAGCTATCAGTGGGGGGCAGATACGCAGTATTTT.